This TCR beta chain was profiled in a study of blood T cell repertoires in COVID-19. Across the whole study: The cDNA or gDNA used as material had been derived from T cells, B-cell-depleted T cells, or PBMCs.

TCRdb keeps only in-frame clones here, not all; method: immunoSEQ multiplex PCR. The data show approximately 170,000 clones, 80% to 90% seen once. This CDR3 comprises 16 residues. Trimming at V came to 6 bases and at J to 0 bases, leaving 10 bases not matched to a gene. From germline, CDR1 is MNHEY and CDR2 SMNVEV (reference sequence). The material sequenced was peripheral blood. The rearrangement joins TRBV27 to TRBJ1-2, with 7 bases fitting TRBD1. The sequence was collected from a man in his forties or fifties with active or convalescent COVID-19. CDR3 sequence (DNA): TGTGCCAGCAGGACGCTAGGGGACAGCACTAACTATGGCTACACCTTC. It encodes CASRTLGDSTNYGYTF.